What follows is one T cell receptor (beta chain) and its context. No antigen is known for it. Base qualities are not recorded, but no much larger clone differs from it by a single base. This entry is derived from a study of blood T cell repertoires in COVID-19 (dated by TCRdb to 2018 to 2020). Turning to the overall study: Samples from collaborators originated in the United States, Italy and Spain and spanned both the acute and convalescent phases of COVID-19. The prospective study material was composed of cDNA or gDNA derived from T cells, B-cell-depleted T cells, or PBMCs. The dataset comprised deeply sampled blood TCRbeta repertoires from subjects exposed to, actively infected with, or recovered from COVID-19. A freely available public database, intended as a resource for researchers studying the immune response to SARS-CoV-2, is where the repertoires were released. The samples were drawn from two sources: the first 160 participants of the ongoing ImmuneRACE study, and 950 to 1,500 subjects contributed by 6 global collaborators. A de-identified subject ID, COVID-19 status, age in years and sex were almost always included in the sample metadata. Where HLA class I and class II types were available, the types were taken from metadata supplied by the sample provider, not from assay-based typing.

TCRbeta CDR3 regions were amplified from genomic DNA by means of the immunoSEQ Assay, a bias-controlled multiplex PCR. For the original study's pipeline: The number of nucleated cells in each sample was estimated from the amplification of reference gene primers within the assay. To quantify the absolute abundance of each unique TCRbeta CDR3 rearrangement, sequence reads were collapsed and filtered. For each sample, productive Simpson clonality was calculated by taking the square root of Simpson's diversity index across productive rearrangements. TCRdb holds this immuneACCESS table with in-frame rearrangements only. Some clones are missing; in checked studies, unresolved V genes explain under half, and the rest has no known cause. The V and J calls and clone size are taken from that table; D and trimming were inferred from the DNA. The sample profile shows fewer than 300,000 clones; approximately 81% of them were found once. 3.1% of the sample is held by the ten biggest clonotypes.

Taken from the germline V gene (reference sequence), the CDR1 and CDR2 loops are MNHNY and SVGAGI. Trimming takes 5 bases off V and 5 bases off J; junction bases not matched to a gene: 6. The CDR3, cysteine through phenylalanine, is 14 amino acids long. Only the CDR3 DNA is retained, 42 bases long and in frame from the first base. Overall study outcomes, separate from this receptor: The quantity of clinical and demographic metadata differed by source and by participant and was supplied without curation.

Collaborating institutions collected whole blood in K2EDTA tubes following their own protocols. For TCRbeta analysis, collaborator samples were shipped as frozen whole blood, as isolated PBMCs, or as DNA extracted from either sample type. Sequencing was carried out using peripheral blood. The receptor chain draws on TRBV6-6 and TRBJ1-2; a stretch of 9 junction bases matches TRBD1. This receptor was obtained from a woman aged 18 to 35 with acute or convalescent COVID-19. The base sequence is TGTGCCAGCAGTCTCCTTGGGACAGGGTATGGCTACACCTTC. Translated, it reads CASSLLGTGYGYTF.